This T cell receptor (beta chain) is from a study of blood T cell repertoires in COVID-19. Participants had their cohort set by participant-reported clinical history. Germline loops: CDR1 SGHDT, CDR2 YYEEEE. The V and J ends lost 6 bases and 0 bases, in that order; junction bases with no gene match: 4. This CDR3 spans 16 amino acids. Per the original methods: Estimated nucleated cell counts came from reference gene primer amplification. Sequencing used immunoSEQ multiplex PCR; TCRdb keeps in-frame clones, though not all of them. Clonal size and the V and J genes are those of that table, whereas D and trimming came from the DNA. The data contain approximately 300,000 clones, about nine tenths of them singletons.

The specimen was PBMCs or T cells enriched from blood (not recorded which). The chain has TRBV5-6 and TRBJ1-6; 9 bases align to TRBD1. The clonotype originates from a man in his fifties or sixties who had recovered from COVID-19. CDR3 in amino acids: CASTQDRGSYNSPLHF. CDR3 in DNA: TGTGCCAGCACCCAGGACAGGGGCTCCTATAATTCACCCCTCCACTTT.